This entry lists 25 T cell receptor beta chains sequenced from one sample in a study of cytomegalovirus exposure and HLA in healthy donors. PCR involved 60 Vbeta and 13 Jbeta primers. The assay was immunoSEQ multiplex PCR, and TCRdb's table has in-frame clones only and misses some. The sample gives approximately 150,000 clones, roughly 77% of which show up once; roughly 4% is in the top ten. The specimen sequenced was PBMCs. These receptors all come from a human donor in good health.

In this sample, this clone turned up a few times. V and J are TRBV7-7 and TRBJ2-5; no reliable D call. The CDR3 runs 14 residues. Trimming cost V 1 base and J 1 base, with 7 bases left between them. Germline CDR1 SSHAT, CDR2 FNYEAQ (reference sequence). This CDR3 is CASSLDAIQETQYF. CDR3 DNA sequence: TGTGCCAGCAGCTTAGACGCGATCCAAGAGACCCAGTACTTC.

This chain links TRBV6-1 with TRBJ2-1, with TRBD2 matching over 8 bases. V shed 4 bases and J 12 bases; nucleotides not matched to a gene: 2. This CDR3 has 11 residues. Germline V gene data show CDR1 as MNHNS and CDR2 as SASEGT. DNA for the CDR3: TGTGCCAGCAGTGTGGCGGGAGGGCAGTTCTTC. The encoded protein is CASSVAGGQFF.

Comments on this clone: Other nucleotide sequences in the sample specify the same CDR3. This rearrangement joins TRBV19 to TRBJ1-5, with TRBD1 as a possible D gene (6 bases). The length of the CDR3 is 14 residues. Germline V gives CDR1 LNHDA, CDR2 SQIVND (reference sequence). The V end was cut by 5 bases, the J end by 4 bases, with 12 bases between. The chain's CDR3 is CASSVTGGNQPQHF. The CDR3 bases are TGTGCCAGTAGTGTGACAGGTGGGAATCAGCCCCAGCATTTT.

The gene calls are TRBV28 and TRBJ1-5; D might be TRBD1 (6 bases). Trimming shortened V by 3 bases and J by 1 base, and 10 bases separated the two germline ends. CDR3 length: 15 residues. Germline CDR1 is MDHEN and CDR2 is SYDVKM. As DNA, the CDR3 is TGTGCCAGCAGTTTTGAAGGACAGAGCAATCAGCCCCAGCATTTT. This gives the protein CASSFEGQSNQPQHF. Complete variable domain (other parts from reference TRBV28 and TRBJ1-5): DVKVTQSSRYLVKRTGEKVFLECVQDMDHENMFWYRQDPGLGLRLIYFSYDVKMKEKGDIPEGYSVSREKKERFSLILESASTNQTSMYLCASSFEGQSNQPQHFGDGTRLSIL.

The V and J genes are TRBV5-6 and TRBJ2-7, with 9 bases lining up with TRBD2. The CDR3 consists of 14 residues. Germline lookup yields CDR1 SGHDT and CDR2 YYEEEE. Trimming took 4 bases from V and 5 from J; bases not matched to a gene: 7. The chain's CDR3 is CASSGGGAYHEQYF. CDR3 bases: TGTGCCAGCAGCGGCGGGGGGGCCTACCACGAGCAGTACTTC.

This clone appeared once. This CDR3 is CSAGLAGGLDTQYF. In nucleotides, the CDR3 is TGCAGCGCTGGACTAGCGGGGGGGTTAGATACGCAGTATTTT. V gene TRBV29-1 combines with J gene TRBJ2-3, with 15 bases lining up with TRBD2. The CDR3 length is 14 residues. The junction had 4 bases not matched to a gene; V was cut back by 7 bases and J by 5 bases. CDR1 is SQVTM and CDR2 is ANQGSEA in the germline V gene.

The chain is built from TRBV12-5 and TRBJ1-2; perhaps TRBD1 as D (6 bases). V shed 3 bases and J shed 2 bases, with 10 bases lying between them. This CDR3 region has 14 residues. Germline assignment: CDR1 LGHNT and CDR2 FRNRAP. Written as DNA, the CDR3 is TGTGCTAGTGGTTTCCTCGGACAGAACTATGGCTACACCTTC. This gives the protein CASGFLGQNYGYTF. The full variable domain, with the rest looked up from reference TRBV12-5 and TRBJ1-2, is DARVTQTPRHKVTEMGQEVTMRCQPILGHNTVFWYRQTMMQGLELLAYFRNRAPLDDSGMPKDRFSAEMPDATLATLKIQPSEPRDSAVYFCASGFLGQNYGYTFGSGTRLTVV.

The chain has TRBV19 and TRBJ2-1; D not certain. This CDR3 comprises 12 residues. Germline V lookup: CDR1 LNHDA, CDR2 SQIVND (reference sequence). V lost 2 bases, J lost 10 bases, and 9 bases lay in between. CDR3 region: CASSINPREQFF. In DNA form, the CDR3 reads TGTGCCAGTAGTATAAACCCTAGAGAGCAGTTCTTC.

CDR3: CASSATGTEILGGANVLTF. The CDR3 bases are TGTGCCAGCAGTGCTACCGGGACAGAAATATTGGGAGGGGCCAACGTCCTGACTTTC. The chain joins TRBV9 to TRBJ2-6; 7 bases agree with TRBD1. The CDR3 is made up of 19 amino acids. CDR1 and CDR2 (germline): SGDLS, YYNGEE. J lost 4 bases, V lost 5 bases, and 18 bases had no gene match.

The chain uses TRBV18 and TRBJ1-5; no firm D call. Germline assignment: CDR1 KGHSH and CDR2 LQKENI. Trimming pared 3 bases from V and 1 base from J, leaving 7 bases between. The CDR3 covers 14 residues. CDR3 sequence reads: CASSPLKSNQPQHF. DNA for the CDR3: TGTGCCAGCTCACCGTTAAAAAGCAATCAGCCCCAGCATTTT.

This sequence joins TRBV11-1 and TRBJ1-1, with D perhaps matching TRBD1 (6 bases). The length of the CDR3 is 18 residues. Germline CDR1 is SGHAT and CDR2 is FQDESV (reference sequence). The V end lost 1 base, the J end lost 2 bases, and 20 bases lay between the germline ends. The CDR3 sequence is CASSLGVYRGGGNTEAFF. CDR3 coding DNA: TGTGCCAGCAGCTTAGGAGTTTATAGGGGAGGGGGAAACACTGAAGCTTTCTTT.

The genes are TRBV25-1 and TRBJ1-5; D might be TRBD1 (6 bases). V was shortened by 3 bases and J by 7 bases, with 13 bases between the two germline ends. Germline V CDR1 and CDR2: MGHDK, SYGVNS. The CDR3 spans 14 residues. CDR3 sequence reads: CASSDLAGAQPQHF. The CDR3 nucleotides are TGTGCCAGCAGTGACCTTGCAGGGGCGCAGCCCCAGCATTTT.

As regards this clone: The germline gene is not matched at one end of the junction; a read error may be the cause. The chain couples TRBV28 to TRBJ2-7; TRBD1 is a possible D gene (5 bases). Germline V CDR1 and CDR2: MDHEN, SYDVKM. The CDR3 sequence is 15 residues long. CDR3 residues: CASSAESDSRPDPQF. The CDR3, as DNA: TGTGCCAGCAGTGCCGAAAGTGACAGCCGTCCCGATCCCCAATTC.

The chain couples TRBV30 to TRBJ2-1, with TRBD2 matching over 8 bases. The CDR3 covers 15 residues. Trimming cost V 2 bases and J 1 base; bases outside gene matches: 4. Germline V gene data show CDR1 as GTSNPN and CDR2 as SVGIG (reference sequence). The DNA for the CDR3 is TGTGCCTGGAGTACCGGGGGGGCATCCTACAATGAGCAGTTCTTC. This encodes CAWSTGGASYNEQFF.

This sequence joins TRBV4-3 and TRBJ2-7, with TRBD2 matching over 13 bases. The J segment lost 4 bases and the V segment lost 0 bases, leaving 9 bases of the junction unmatched. The CDR3 is 18 amino acids. Germline V gives CDR1 LGHNA, CDR2 YSLEER. CDR3 protein: CASSQDRTSGSRVYEQYF. The CDR3 region has the DNA TGCGCCAGCAGCCAAGACCGGACTAGCGGGAGCAGGGTTTACGAGCAGTACTTC.

In this sample, this clone turned up once. V is TRBV4-1 and J is TRBJ2-2; no clear D. The CDR3 covers 16 residues. Deletions cut 4 bases from V and 0 bases from J, with 12 bases between. CDR1 is MGHRA, CDR2 YSYEKL, per germline. As DNA, the CDR3 is TGCGCCAGCAGCCTTCAGAAATTCGCGAACACCGGGGAGCTGTTTTTT. Residues: CASSLQKFANTGELFF.

The V call is TRBV19, the J call TRBJ2-7; 7 bases are shared with TRBD2. Germline assignment: CDR1 LNHDA and CDR2 SQIVND (reference sequence). CDR3 length equals 15 residues. The trim removed 4 bases at V and 2 bases at J, leaving 8 bases unmatched. The CDR3 here is CASSTGGYPTYEQYF. The DNA for the CDR3 is TGTGCCAGTAGTACGGGAGGATACCCTACCTACGAGCAGTACTTC.

The chain has TRBV6-4 and TRBJ2-1, with 9 bases that match TRBD2. J lost 7 bases, V lost 0 bases, and 7 bases had no gene match. The length of the CDR3 is 16 residues. From germline, CDR1 is MRHNA and CDR2 SNTAGT. The DNA of the CDR3 is TGTGCCAGCAGTGACTCCTGGGCGGGGGGGAGGAATGAGCAGTTCTTC. Protein: CASSDSWAGGRNEQFF.

V is TRBV7-3 and J is TRBJ1-2; D might be TRBD1 (6 bases). The CDR3 loop spans 13 amino acids. V lost 3 bases and J 6 bases, leaving 11 bases between the germline ends. Germline V gene sequence: CDR1 SGHTA, CDR2 FQGTGA. The CDR3 reads CASSLTGSDGYTF. CDR3 in DNA: TGTGCCAGCAGCTTGACAGGATCGGATGGCTACACCTTC.

The genes are TRBV11-3 and TRBJ2-3; 14 bases are shared with TRBD2. After removal of 3 bases from V and 0 bases from J, the junction contained 8 bases not matched to a gene. CDR3 length equals 19 residues. Germline-derived CDR1 and CDR2 are SGHNT and YENEEA. CDR3 in amino acids: CASSLGTSGGASSTDTQYF. CDR3 nucleotide sequence: TGTGCCAGCAGCTTGGGGACTAGCGGGGGCGCGAGTAGCACAGATACGCAGTATTTT.

The rearrangement links TRBV10-3 to TRBJ2-7; 7 bases agree with TRBD2. The V and J ends lost 5 bases and 6 bases, in that order; junction bases with no gene match: 4. Germline-derived CDR1 and CDR2 are ENHRY and SYGVKD. There are 12 residues in the CDR3. In DNA, the CDR3 is TGTGCCATCAGTTCTGGGGGGGGCGAGCAGTACTTC. Protein: CAISSGGGEQYF.

V gene TRBV10-2 combines with J gene TRBJ1-1; no clear D. Trimming removed 8 bases at V and 3 bases at J, with 16 bases between. The CDR3 has 14 residues. Germline CDR1 and CDR2: WSHSY and SAAADI. The CDR3 is CASLATNLDTEAFF. The DNA of the CDR3 is TGCGCCAGCCTCGCGACAAATTTGGACACTGAAGCTTTCTTT.

Comments on this clone: A read error may account for a junction end that differs from germline. This sequence joins TRBV7-2 and TRBJ1-1; D gene ambiguous. The CDR3 has 15 residues. The germline gives CDR1 SGHTA, CDR2 FQGNSA. The CDR3 DNA reads TGTGCCAGCAGCTTAAATTCCCAGAAGAACCCTGAAGCTTTCTTT. It yields the protein CASSLNSQKNPEAFF.

The rearrangement joins TRBV7-6 to TRBJ2-7, with D possibly TRBD2 on 6 matching bases. CDR3 size: 15 residues. The germline V and J ends were trimmed by 4 bases and 7 bases, with 20 bases remaining between them. The germline V gene has CDR1 SGHVS and CDR2 FNYEAQ. The CDR3 sequence: CASSSRTGPGEEQYF. CDR3 DNA: TGTGCCAGCAGCTCCAGGACTGGCCCGGGGGAAGAGCAGTACTTC.

The V gene is TRBV28, the J gene TRBJ2-7, with TRBD1 matching over 9 bases. V shed 5 bases and J 5 bases; nucleotides not matched to a gene: 13. The germline V gene has CDR1 MDHEN and CDR2 SYDVKM. The CDR3 contains 16 residues. CDR3 protein: CASSPFPGQGANEQYF. The CDR3 nucleotides read TGTGCCAGCAGTCCGTTCCCGGGACAGGGAGCCAACGAGCAGTACTTC.